This T cell receptor (beta chain) was documented in a study of cytomegalovirus exposure and HLA in healthy donors. Findings of the study overall: A subsequent analysis found that TCR clusters from the first cohort also tended to co-occur in the 120 or so validation repertoires, with approximately 94% of cluster scores above 0.

The trim removed 6 bases at V and 0 bases at J, leaving 3 bases unmatched. Germline V gene sequence: CDR1 GTSNPN, CDR2 SVGIG (reference sequence). This CDR3 is built from 15 residues. As concerns this clone: The target antigen is unknown.

This table comes from immunoSEQ multiplex PCR, and its TCRdb copy is limited to in-frame clones, with some not included. The sample contains more than 250,000 clones, approximately 86% of which appear only once. This sequence joins TRBV30 and TRBJ2-3; 13 bases line up with TRBD2. The sample consisted of PBMCs. The receptor comes from a woman aged 25-40 years in good health and CMV-seropositive. In DNA, the CDR3 is TGTGCCTGTCAGACTAGCGGGGGGAGCACAGATACGCAGTATTTT. Its protein is CACQTSGGSTDTQYF.